The sample holds a few counts of the clone carrying this T cell receptor (beta chain). Produced via immunoSEQ multiplex PCR; TCRdb's table is partial and in-frame only. The sample carries about 180,000 clones, around 86% recorded once. The source of the sample is a study of blood T cell repertoires in COVID-19. Across the study: Nucleic acid was either cDNA or gDNA, and it came from T cells, B-cell-depleted T cells, or PBMCs.

The CDR3 length is 13 residues. Trimming pared 7 bases from V and 1 base from J, leaving 10 bases between. Germline V gene sequence: CDR1 LNHNV, CDR2 YYDKDF (reference sequence). The sequence came from a woman between 65 and 79 years old with COVID-19, enrolled during active disease. The V gene is TRBV15, the J gene TRBJ1-1; D is unresolved. Sequenced material: peripheral blood. CDR3 nucleotide sequence: TGTGCCACCAACCGGGAGGGGAACACTGAAGCTTTCTTT. It yields the protein CATNREGNTEAFF.